Below, one TCR beta chain is given with its context. Its cognate antigen is unknown. Germline CDR1 and CDR2: LGHDT and YNNKEL (reference sequence). Trimming took 0 bases from V and 2 from J, leaving 19 bases between them. This CDR3 contains 18 residues. Unique-molecular-identifier-tagged TCR beta cDNA libraries were used. TCRdb re-analysed the PCR reads in MiXCR, keeping a single row per CDR3 protein. Here the sample spans roughly 540,000 distinct CDR3 sequences, roughly 34% being singletons. The sample belongs to a study of post-analysis software for immune sequencing data. Broader study findings: Comparison of patients with controls showed roughly five TRBV segments more frequent in patients, TRBV5-6, TRBV5-1 and TRBV20-1 among them.

The specimen sequenced was blood. J is TRBJ2-5 and V is TRBV3-1; perhaps TRBD2 as D (5 bases). The TCR was taken from a girl younger than 18 with multiple sclerosis. The CDR3 loop reads CASSQDPLGLAYQETQYF. In nucleotides, the CDR3 is TGTGCCAGCAGCCAAGATCCTTTGGGTCTAGCATATCAAGAGACCCAGTACTTC.